This T cell receptor beta chain was sequenced during a study of T cells after yellow fever vaccination. Production of TCR cDNA was by 5'RACE template switching, which also added a universal primer site and UMIs. TCRdb re-analysed the 5' RACE reads in MiXCR, keeping a single row per CDR3 protein. Of 200,000 to 250,000 distinct CDR3 sequences in the sample, 6.9% were seen once. In its sample, this clonotype was seen once. The antigen is not known. Findings of the study overall: It was the secondary response that reached its peak faster, day 5 versus 15, but it was weaker. Most primary-vaccination clones reappeared after the booster (approximately 97% CD4, about 87% CD8). There was a possibility that FACS-sorted repertoires contained abundant clonotypes contaminating from the bulk population.

Trimming cost V 0 bases and J 5 bases, with 8 bases left between them. This CDR3 is 13 amino acids long. Germline V gene sequence: CDR1 SQVTM, CDR2 ANQGSEA. The receptor was derived from a man aged 25-45 years who received the YFV17D yellow fever vaccine. The starting material was CD4+ T cells sorted from PBMCs, obtained 15 days after the yellow fever booster vaccination. V is TRBV29-1 and J is TRBJ2-1; D is uncertain. The CDR3 DNA reads TGCAGCGTTGAAGAGAGAGCACACAATGAGCAGTTCTTC. Translated: CSVEERAHNEQFF.